This T cell receptor (beta chain) was sequenced for a study of persistence of HIV-infected CD4 T cells. Study conclusions and caveats: Proviral oligoclonality tracked with TCR oligoclonality within the same sorted cells.

V shed 4 bases and J shed 4 bases, with 14 bases lying between them. Germline values: CDR1 MNHEY, CDR2 SMNVEV (reference sequence). This CDR3 has 14 amino acids. The libraries were made with immunoSEQ version 4 in survey mode. Template was genomic DNA at around 10 ng/uL, with up to roughly 1 ug used per sample. TCRdb's table, derived via immunoSEQ multiplex PCR, lists solely in-frame clones and lacks some. This repertoire shows around 47,000 clones, about nine tenths found once; its top ten account for approximately 2%. Nonspecific anti-CD3/anti-CD28 bead stimulation represents the broad CD4+ T cell repertoire. Sorting of responding CD4+ T cells relied on upregulated CD40 ligand together with CD69. These HIV-1-infected adults initiated suppressive ART in chronic infection. CD4+ T cell counts exceeded 400 cells/uL; CMV serology was positive. About this clone itself: What it binds is not known.

This sequence originates from an adult man with HIV who was CMV-seropositive. The chain joins TRBV27 to TRBJ2-7, with a weak D call TRBD1 (6 bases). The sample was CD4+ T cells sorted from PBMCs after 18-hour stimulation, taken from a patient who received antiretroviral therapy. CDR3 protein: CASSSARGSYEQYF. The CDR3 DNA reads TGTGCCAGCAGTTCTGCCAGGGGATCGTACGAGCAGTACTTC.